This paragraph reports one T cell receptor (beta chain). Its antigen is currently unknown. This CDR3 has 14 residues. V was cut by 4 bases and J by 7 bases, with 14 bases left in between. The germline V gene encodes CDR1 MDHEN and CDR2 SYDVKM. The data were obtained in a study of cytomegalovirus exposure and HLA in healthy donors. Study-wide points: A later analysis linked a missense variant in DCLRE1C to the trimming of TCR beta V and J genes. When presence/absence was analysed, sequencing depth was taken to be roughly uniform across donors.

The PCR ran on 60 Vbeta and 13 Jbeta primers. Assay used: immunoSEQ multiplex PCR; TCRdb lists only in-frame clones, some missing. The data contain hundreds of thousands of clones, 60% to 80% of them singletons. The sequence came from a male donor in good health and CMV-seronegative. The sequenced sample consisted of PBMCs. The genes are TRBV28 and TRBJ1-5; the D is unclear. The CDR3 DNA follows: TGTGCCAGCAGTTCCATTCGGGGTCGCCAGCCCCAGCATTTT. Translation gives CASSSIRGRQPQHF.